The 21 T cell receptor beta chains in this list originate from one sample, sequenced in a study of blood T cell repertoires in COVID-19. TCRdb keeps only in-frame clones here, not all; method: immunoSEQ multiplex PCR. The data show 250,000 to 300,000 clones, 86% seen once. The material sequenced was peripheral blood. The receptors shown here come from a woman in her 70s with COVID-19, enrolled during active disease.

The chain has TRBV18 and TRBJ2-7, with D perhaps matching TRBD1 (5 bases). Germline lookup yields CDR1 KGHSH and CDR2 LQKENI. Trimming left V 4 bases short and J 3 bases short, with 10 bases between. The CDR3 has 13 residues. The CDR3 region is CASSLTQGYEQYF. For the CDR3, the DNA is TGTGCCAGCTCACTCACGCAGGGCTACGAGCAGTACTTC.

V and J are TRBV24-1 and TRBJ2-1; 14 bases line up with TRBD2. Germline V CDR1 and CDR2: KGHDR, SFDVKD. The CDR3 consists of 17 residues. The junction had 3 bases not matched to a gene; V was cut back by 2 bases and J by 4 bases. The CDR3 DNA is TGTGCCACCAGTGATTGGACTAGCGGGGGGACTTACAATGAGCAGTTCTTC. It is translated as CATSDWTSGGTYNEQFF.

V gene TRBV12-3 or TRBV12-4 combines with J gene TRBJ2-5, with D hard to call. Trimming cost V 6 bases and J 3 bases, with 5 bases left between them. The CDR3 sequence is 11 residues long. CDR3 protein: CASSQEETQYF. Here the CDR3 DNA reads TGTGCCAGCAGCCAGGAAGAGACCCAGTACTTC.

The chain joins TRBV10-2 to TRBJ2-5, with 7 bases identical to TRBD1. The CDR3 covers 16 residues. CDR1 is WSHSY, CDR2 SAAADI, per germline. The V segment lost 6 bases and the J segment 3 bases; nucleotides outside the gene matches: 13. The CDR3 reads CASRSHRGLGEETQYF. The CDR3 DNA reads TGCGCCAGCAGAAGTCACAGGGGCCTTGGGGAAGAGACCCAGTACTTC.

The rearrangement joins TRBV24-1 to TRBJ2-5; D perhaps matches TRBD1 (5 bases). Germline V lookup: CDR1 KGHDR, CDR2 SFDVKD. This CDR3 is built from 13 residues. Trimming removed 2 bases from V and 5 bases from J, with 8 bases in between. As DNA, the CDR3 is TGTGCCACCAGTGATTCAGGGATGGAGACCCAGTACTTC. It yields the protein CATSDSGMETQYF.

The chain combines TRBV7-9 with TRBJ2-2; a possible D gene is TRBD1 (5 bases). V was shortened by 3 bases and J by 7 bases, with 6 bases between the two germline ends. The CDR3 spans 12 residues. Germline values: CDR1 SEHNR, CDR2 FQNEAQ (reference sequence). The CDR3 region has the DNA TGTGCCAGCAGCTTTCAGGGCGGGGAGCTGTTTTTT. Residues: CASSFQGGELFF. Full variable domain (rest looked up from reference TRBV7-9 and TRBJ2-2): DTGVSQNPRHKITKRGQNVTFRCDPISEHNRLYWYRQTLGQGPEFLTYFQNEAQLEKSRLLSDRFSAERPKGSFSTLEIQRTEQGDSAMYLCASSFQGGELFFGEGSRLTVL.

The rearrangement joins TRBV24-1 to TRBJ2-7; D may be TRBD2 (6 bases). Per the germline V gene, CDR1 is KGHDR and CDR2 is SFDVKD. This CDR3 contains 13 residues. V lost 1 base, J lost 5 bases, and 8 bases lay in between. The CDR3 loop reads CATSDFTGDEQYF. Written as DNA, the CDR3 is TGTGCCACCAGTGATTTCACGGGGGACGAGCAGTACTTC.

The chain uses TRBV2 and TRBJ2-4, with D perhaps matching TRBD1 (5 bases). CDR3 size: 13 residues. V was shortened by 1 base and J by 14 bases, with 15 bases between the two germline ends. The germline V gene encodes CDR1 SNHLY and CDR2 FYNNEI. The CDR3 reads CASSEEMGQVEYF. Written as DNA, the CDR3 is TGTGCCAGCAGTGAAGAAATGGGGCAGGTCGAGTACTTC.

The chain is built from TRBV19 and TRBJ2-7; TRBD2 matches at 8 bases. Germline V gives CDR1 LNHDA, CDR2 SQIVND (reference sequence). This CDR3 comprises 18 residues. The V segment lost 0 bases and the J segment 3 bases; nucleotides outside the gene matches: 13. CDR3 in amino acids: CASSIEVPRGGINYEQYF. Here the CDR3 DNA reads TGTGCCAGTAGTATAGAAGTACCACGGGGGGGAATCAACTACGAGCAGTACTTC.

The J gene is TRBJ2-7, the V gene TRBV5-6; perhaps TRBD1 as D (6 bases). V was cut by 4 bases and J by 1 base, with 18 bases left in between. Germline values: CDR1 SGHDT, CDR2 YYEEEE. The CDR3 loop spans 16 amino acids. The CDR3 bases are TGTGCCAGCAGCCTGGGCGGCCAGGGGTCTTCCTACGAGCAGTACTTC. Amino acid sequence: CASSLGGQGSSYEQYF.

The chain uses TRBV18 and TRBJ1-2; D not certain. The germline V gene has CDR1 KGHSH and CDR2 LQKENI. The length of the CDR3 is 13 residues. Trimming took off 8 bases at V and 6 bases at J, with 16 bases between the two ends. The CDR3 here is CASAERQLNGYTF. In nucleotides, the CDR3 is TGTGCCAGCGCCGAGAGGCAGTTGAATGGCTACACCTTC.

This sequence joins TRBV28 and TRBJ1-5, with 7 bases fitting TRBD1. The CDR3 spans 15 residues. Germline CDR1 is MDHEN and CDR2 is SYDVKM. The J segment lost 3 bases and the V segment lost 5 bases, leaving 7 bases of the junction unmatched. Here the CDR3 reads CASSPETGFNQPQHF. The CDR3 bases are TGTGCCAGCAGTCCGGAGACAGGGTTCAATCAGCCCCAGCATTTT.

The chain joins TRBV27 to TRBJ2-7, with 7 bases fitting TRBD1. The CDR3 contains 14 residues. J gave up 3 bases and V 11 bases, and 13 bases lay outside the gene matches. The germline V gene encodes CDR1 MNHEY and CDR2 SMNVEV (reference sequence). As DNA, the CDR3 is TGTGCCTCTCGAATGGGACAGACCATCTACGAGCAGTACTTC. It yields the protein CASRMGQTIYEQYF.

The V gene is TRBV2, the J gene TRBJ1-1; perhaps TRBD1 as D (5 bases). The CDR3 spans 13 residues. Trimming took 8 bases from V and 1 from J, leaving 11 bases between them. The germline V gene encodes CDR1 SNHLY and CDR2 FYNNEI. The CDR3 DNA sequence: TGTGCCAGCCGAAGAGGACAGAACACTGAAGCTTTCTTT. Translating gives CASRRGQNTEAFF. Looking up the rest from reference TRBV2 and TRBJ1-1 gives the full variable domain: EPEVTQTPSHQVTQMGQEVILRCVPISNHLYFYWYRQILGQKVEFLVSFYNNEISEKSEIFDDQFSVERPDGSNFTLKIRSTKLEDSAMYFCASRRGQNTEAFFGQGTRLTVV.

The chain links TRBV5-4 to TRBJ2-1; 7 positions agree with TRBD2. Losses at the gene ends were 3 bases for V and 6 bases for J; bases not matched to a gene: 9. The CDR3 consists of 15 residues. Germline V gives CDR1 SGHNT, CDR2 YYREEE (reference sequence). CDR3 coding DNA: TGTGCCAGCAGCTCATCGAGCGGGGCTTCCAATGAGCAGTTCTTC. Its protein is CASSSSSGASNEQFF.

The genes are TRBV29-1 and TRBJ2-2, with a weak D call TRBD2 (6 bases). The CDR3 length is 14 residues. Trimming removed 4 bases from V and 3 bases from J, with 12 bases in between. The germline CDR1 and CDR2 sequences are SQVTM and ANQGSEA. The CDR3 region is CSVARDPYTGELFF. As DNA, the CDR3 is TGCAGCGTTGCGCGGGACCCTTACACCGGGGAGCTGTTTTTT.

The table lists this clone with a count of one. This rearrangement joins TRBV6-5 to TRBJ1-2, with TRBD1 identical over 8 bases. Germline V gene sequence: CDR1 MNHEY, CDR2 SVGAGI. The CDR3 has 13 amino acids. Trimming took 6 bases from V and 4 from J; bases not matched to a gene: 4. DNA for the CDR3: TGTGCCAGCAGGACAGGGGAAGGCTATGGCTACACCTTC. Protein product: CASRTGEGYGYTF.

The chain is built from TRBV7-2 and TRBJ1-2; 7 bases line up with TRBD1. CDR1 and CDR2 from the germline V gene are SGHTA and FQGNSA. Trimming removed 3 bases from V and 6 bases from J; junction bases left unmatched: 10. CDR3 length equals 15 residues. The CDR3 reads CASSLRQGSQDGYTF. DNA of the CDR3: TGTGCCAGCAGCTTGAGACAGGGAAGTCAGGATGGCTACACCTTC.

This clone came up a few times. The rearrangement joins TRBV29-1 to TRBJ1-1; possible D gene TRBD1, 5 bases. V was cut by 8 bases and J by 4 bases, with 14 bases left in between. The CDR3 length is 12 residues. CDR1 is SQVTM and CDR2 is ANQGSEA in the germline V gene. For the CDR3, the DNA is TGCAGCACCACGGGGGGATCCACTGAAGCTTTCTTT. Translated, it gives CSTTGGSTEAFF.

The rearrangement uses TRBV5-1 and TRBJ1-1, with 8 bases aligning to TRBD1. Germline assignment: CDR1 SGHRS and CDR2 YFSETQ. The CDR3 sequence is 14 residues long. Trimming at V came to 2 bases and at J to 3 bases, leaving 3 bases not matched to a gene. The CDR3 bases are TGCGCCAGCAGCTTCCAGGGGGCGGACACTGAAGCTTTCTTT. Amino acid sequence: CASSFQGADTEAFF.

This chain links TRBV11-2 with TRBJ1-1; D not resolved. The germline gives CDR1 SGHAT, CDR2 FQNNGV. This CDR3 comprises 11 residues. With 5 bases removed from V and 2 bases from J, the gap between germline ends came to 3 bases. The CDR3 sequence is CASSLNTEAFF. In DNA form, the CDR3 reads TGTGCCAGCAGCCTAAACACTGAAGCTTTCTTT. Combining the CDR3 with reference TRBV11-2 and TRBJ1-1 gives the whole variable domain EAGVAQSPRYKIIEKRQSVAFWCNPISGHATLYWYQQILGQGPKLLIQFQNNGVVDDSQLPKDRFSAERLKGVDSTLKIQPAKLEDSAVYLCASSLNTEAFFGQGTRLTVV.